One sample yielded the 6 T cell receptor beta chains listed below, sequenced in a study of blood T cell repertoires in COVID-19. Assay: immunoSEQ multiplex PCR; the TCRdb copy retains only in-frame clones and omits some. The profile shows about 220,000 clones, 85% to 90% of them singletons. Input material: PBMCs or T cells enriched from blood (not recorded which). Receptor source: a young man who had been exposed to COVID-19.

The gene calls are TRBV23-1 and TRBJ2-7; D possibly corresponds to TRBD2 (5 bases). TRBV23-1 is marked as an open reading frame, function uncertain. The CDR3 is made up of 13 amino acids. Trimming stripped 1 base from V and 3 bases from J, with 7 bases between. CDR3 sequence reads: CASSQWTRYEQYF. The CDR3 DNA follows: TGCGCCAGCAGTCAATGGACTCGCTACGAGCAGTACTTC.

This clone was seen many times. V gene TRBV5-6 combines with J gene TRBJ1-5; tentatively, D is TRBD1 (5 bases). V lost 2 bases, J lost 6 bases, and 15 bases lay in between. Germline CDR1 SGHDT, CDR2 YYEEEE. The CDR3 runs to 15 residues. CDR3 loop: CASSFWGAFGQPQHF. CDR3 DNA sequence: TGTGCCAGCAGCTTCTGGGGCGCATTTGGTCAGCCCCAGCATTTT.

The chain is built from TRBV23-1 and TRBJ2-3, with D perhaps TRBD1 (5 bases). TRBV23-1 is sorted into the ORF group, with uncertain function. There are 12 residues in the CDR3. The germline V and J ends were trimmed by 8 bases and 5 bases, with 11 bases remaining between them. This chain's CDR3 is CASHGRGDTQYF. CDR3 nucleotide sequence: TGCGCCAGCCATGGTAGGGGAGATACGCAGTATTTT.

The genes are TRBV19 and TRBJ1-2; D not resolved. Per the germline V gene, CDR1 is LNHDA and CDR2 is SQIVND (reference sequence). V was clipped by 8 bases and J by 2 bases, with 18 bases between them. The CDR3 contains 15 residues. The CDR3 DNA reads TGTGCCAGTGCCCCTGTTGTTCGAGGGAACTATGGCTACACCTTC. Its protein product is CASAPVVRGNYGYTF.

This rearrangement joins TRBV27 to TRBJ1-1, with D possibly TRBD1 on 5 matching bases. Trimming took 6 bases from V and 5 from J, leaving 16 bases between them. Germline V gene sequence: CDR1 MNHEY, CDR2 SMNVEV (reference sequence). CDR3 length: 14 residues. CDR3 sequence (DNA): TGTGCCAGCAGCCAAGACGGGGGTAGTACTGAAGCTTTCTTT. Protein product: CASSQDGGSTEAFF.

The chain uses TRBV29-1 and TRBJ1-2; D is undetermined. This CDR3 is built from 12 residues. Between the trimmed V and J ends, which lost 0 bases and 6 bases, there was a span of 8 bases. Germline CDR1 SQVTM, CDR2 ANQGSEA. CDR3 in amino acids: CSVEDPTHGYTF. In DNA, the CDR3 is TGCAGCGTTGAAGATCCGACACATGGCTACACCTTC.